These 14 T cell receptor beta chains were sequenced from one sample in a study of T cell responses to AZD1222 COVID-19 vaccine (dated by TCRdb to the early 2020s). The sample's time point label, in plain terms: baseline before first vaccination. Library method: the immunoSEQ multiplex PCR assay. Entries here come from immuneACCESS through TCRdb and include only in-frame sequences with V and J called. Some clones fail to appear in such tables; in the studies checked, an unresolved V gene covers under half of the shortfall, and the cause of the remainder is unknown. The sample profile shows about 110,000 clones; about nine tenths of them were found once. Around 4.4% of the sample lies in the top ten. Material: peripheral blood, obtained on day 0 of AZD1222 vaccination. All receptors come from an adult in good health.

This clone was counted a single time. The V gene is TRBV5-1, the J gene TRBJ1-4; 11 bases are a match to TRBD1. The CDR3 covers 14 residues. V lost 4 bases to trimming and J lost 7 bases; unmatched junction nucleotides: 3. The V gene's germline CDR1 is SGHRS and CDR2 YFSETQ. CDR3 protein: CASSKGQGGEKLFF. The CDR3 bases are TGCGCCAGCAGCAAGGGACAGGGGGGTGAAAAACTGTTTTTT.

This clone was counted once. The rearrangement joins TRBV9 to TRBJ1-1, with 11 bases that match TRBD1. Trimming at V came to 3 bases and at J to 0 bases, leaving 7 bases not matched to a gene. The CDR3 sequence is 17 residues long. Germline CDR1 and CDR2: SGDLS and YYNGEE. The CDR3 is CASSEGQGGKLNTEAFF. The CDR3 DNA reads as TGTGCCAGCAGCGAGGGACAGGGGGGGAAGTTGAACACTGAAGCTTTCTTT.

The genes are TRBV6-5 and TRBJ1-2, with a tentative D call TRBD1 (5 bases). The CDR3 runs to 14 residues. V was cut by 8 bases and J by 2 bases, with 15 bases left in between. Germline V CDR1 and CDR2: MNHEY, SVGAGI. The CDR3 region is CASRSRGVNYGYTF. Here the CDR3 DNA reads TGTGCCAGCCGGAGTCGGGGGGTCAACTATGGCTACACCTTC.

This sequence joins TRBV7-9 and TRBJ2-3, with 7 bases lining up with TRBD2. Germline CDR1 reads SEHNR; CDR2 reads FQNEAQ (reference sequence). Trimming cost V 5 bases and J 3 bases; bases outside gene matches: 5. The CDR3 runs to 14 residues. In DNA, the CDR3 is TGTGCCAGCAGCCGAGGACTAGGGACAGATACGCAGTATTTT. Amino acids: CASSRGLGTDTQYF.

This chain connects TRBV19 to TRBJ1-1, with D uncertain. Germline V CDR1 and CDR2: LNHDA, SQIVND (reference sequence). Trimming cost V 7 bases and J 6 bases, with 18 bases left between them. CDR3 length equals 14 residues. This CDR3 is CASMFGLSPSEAFF. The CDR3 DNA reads TGTGCCAGTATGTTCGGCCTATCACCATCTGAAGCTTTCTTT.

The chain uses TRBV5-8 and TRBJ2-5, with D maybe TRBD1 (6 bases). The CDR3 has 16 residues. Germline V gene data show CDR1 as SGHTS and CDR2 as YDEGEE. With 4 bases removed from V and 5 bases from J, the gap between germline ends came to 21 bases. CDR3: CASSPTRNREGETQYF. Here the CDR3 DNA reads TGTGCCAGCAGCCCCACCCGGAACAGGGAAGGGGAGACCCAGTACTTC. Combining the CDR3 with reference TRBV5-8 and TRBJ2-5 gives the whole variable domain EAGVTQSPTHLIKTRGQQATLRCSPISGHTSVYWYQQALGLGLQFLLWYDEGEERNRGNFPPRFSGRQFPNYSSELNVNALELEDSALYLCASSPTRNREGETQYFGPGTRLLVL.

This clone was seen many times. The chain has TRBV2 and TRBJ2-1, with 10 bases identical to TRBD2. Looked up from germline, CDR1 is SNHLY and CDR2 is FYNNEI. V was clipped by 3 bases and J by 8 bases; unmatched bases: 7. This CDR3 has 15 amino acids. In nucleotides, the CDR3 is TGTGCCAGCAGTGAGGGGGGACTAGCGTGGGATGAGCAGTTCTTC. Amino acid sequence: CASSEGGLAWDEQFF.

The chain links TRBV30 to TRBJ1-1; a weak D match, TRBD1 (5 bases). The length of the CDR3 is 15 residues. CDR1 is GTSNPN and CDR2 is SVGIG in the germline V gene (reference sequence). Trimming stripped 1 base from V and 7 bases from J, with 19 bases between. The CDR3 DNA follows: TGTGCCTGGAGTGCTCATCCCCTGAGGGGTAATGAAGCTTTCTTT. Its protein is CAWSAHPLRGNEAFF.

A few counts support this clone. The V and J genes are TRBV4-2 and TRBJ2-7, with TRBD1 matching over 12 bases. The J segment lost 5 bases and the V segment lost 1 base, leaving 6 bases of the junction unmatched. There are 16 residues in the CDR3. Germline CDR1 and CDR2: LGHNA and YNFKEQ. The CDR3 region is CASSQASGTGGNEQYF. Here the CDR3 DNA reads TGTGCCAGCAGCCAAGCTTCCGGGACAGGGGGCAACGAGCAGTACTTC.

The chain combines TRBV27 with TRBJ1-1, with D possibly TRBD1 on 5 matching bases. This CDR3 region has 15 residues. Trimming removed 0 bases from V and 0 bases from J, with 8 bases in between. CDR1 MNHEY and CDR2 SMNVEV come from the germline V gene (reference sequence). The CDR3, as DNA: TGTGCCAGCAGTTTATCGTGGACATTGAACACTGAAGCTTTCTTT. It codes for CASSLSWTLNTEAFF.

The CDR3 DNA follows: TGCAGCGTTGAAGAACCTAACTATGGCTACACCTTC. Its translation: CSVEEPNYGYTF. The V call is TRBV29-1, the J call TRBJ1-2; no clear D. The CDR3 is made up of 12 amino acids. Germline V gene data show CDR1 as SQVTM and CDR2 as ANQGSEA. V shed 0 bases and J shed 0 bases, with 2 bases lying between them.

The CDR3 nucleotides read TGTGCCAGCAGCTTAGGCGGGGGCCTTAGCTCCTACGAGCAGTACTTC. It translates to CASSLGGGLSSYEQYF. The V and J genes are TRBV13 and TRBJ2-7; D may be TRBD1 or TRBD2 (6 bases each). V lost 0 bases, J lost 0 bases, and 12 bases lay in between. The length of the CDR3 is 16 residues. The germline CDR1 and CDR2 sequences are PRHDT and FYEKMQ (reference sequence). Together with reference TRBV13 and TRBJ2-7, the CDR3 gives the full variable domain: AAGVIQSPRHLIKEKRETATLKCYPIPRHDTVYWYQQGPGQDPQFLISFYEKMQSDKGSIPDRFSAQQFSDYHSELNMSSLELGDSALYFCASSLGGGLSSYEQYFGPGTRLTVT.

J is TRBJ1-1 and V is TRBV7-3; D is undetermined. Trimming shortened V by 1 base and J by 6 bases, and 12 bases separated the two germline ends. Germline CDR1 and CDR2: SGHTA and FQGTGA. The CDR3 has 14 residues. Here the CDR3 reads CASSLRSGSAEAFF. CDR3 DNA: TGTGCCAGCAGCTTAAGGTCGGGGTCCGCTGAAGCTTTCTTT. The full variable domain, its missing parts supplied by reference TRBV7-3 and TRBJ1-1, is GAGVSQTPSNKVTEKGKYVELRCDPISGHTALYWYRQSLGQGPEFLIYFQGTGAADDSGLPNDRFFAVRPEGSVSTLKIQRTERGDSAVYLCASSLRSGSAEAFFGQGTRLTVV.

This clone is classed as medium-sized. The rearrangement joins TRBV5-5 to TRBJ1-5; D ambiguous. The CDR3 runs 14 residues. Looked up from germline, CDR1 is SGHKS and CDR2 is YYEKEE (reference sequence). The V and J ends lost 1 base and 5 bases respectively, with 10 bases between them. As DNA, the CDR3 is TGTGCCAGCAGCTTGTTACCTCGGCATCAGCCCCAGCATTTT. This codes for CASSLLPRHQPQHF.